This entry lists 8 T cell receptor beta chains sequenced from one sample in a study of blood T cell repertoires in COVID-19. The data were produced by immunoSEQ multiplex PCR, yet TCRdb's version contains in-frame clones alone and is incomplete. The repertoire has hundreds of thousands of clones, around 87% of them found once; the top ten carry 3%. The sequenced material came from peripheral blood. The receptors originated from a human donor in a cohort sampled during active COVID-19.

The J gene is TRBJ2-7, the V gene TRBV19, with D maybe TRBD2 (5 bases). CDR1 and CDR2 from the germline V gene are LNHDA and SQIVND (reference sequence). With 2 bases removed from V and 2 bases from J, the gap between germline ends came to 13 bases. The CDR3 runs 15 residues. CDR3 residues: CASSISNSGAYEQYF. The CDR3 DNA sequence: TGTGCCAGTAGTATAAGCAACAGCGGAGCCTACGAGCAGTACTTC.

J is TRBJ2-1 and V is TRBV29-1; 15 bases fit TRBD2. The germline V gene has CDR1 SQVTM and CDR2 ANQGSEA. Trimming removed 6 bases from V and 7 bases from J; junction bases left unmatched: 7. This CDR3 has 15 residues. The DNA for the CDR3 is TGCAGCGTGGGGACTAGCGGGAGGACTTTAAATGAGCAGTTCTTC. Translating it yields CSVGTSGRTLNEQFF.

This clone was counted a single time. The genes are TRBV23-1 and TRBJ2-7, with 11 bases that match TRBD1. TRBV23-1 is sorted into the ORF group, with uncertain function. The V segment lost 0 bases and the J segment 6 bases; nucleotides outside the gene matches: 10. The CDR3 length is 17 residues. In DNA, the CDR3 is TGCGCCAGCAGTCAATCAAACCCTCCCGGGACAGGGGGCGAGCAGTACTTC. It yields the protein CASSQSNPPGTGGEQYF.

This clone has a handful of counts. This chain joins TRBV9 and TRBJ1-6; 7 bases are a match to TRBD1. This CDR3 comprises 13 residues. Trimming at V came to 5 bases and at J to 5 bases, leaving 1 base not matched to a gene. Germline CDR1 SGDLS, CDR2 YYNGEE. The CDR3 loop reads CASSQGDNSPLHF. The CDR3 region has the DNA TGTGCCAGCAGTCAGGGGGATAATTCACCCCTCCACTTT.

The gene calls are TRBV4-1 and TRBJ1-2; D is possibly TRBD1 (5 bases). This CDR3 contains 16 residues. The V gene's germline CDR1 is MGHRA and CDR2 YSYEKL. The V end lost 1 base, the J end lost 8 bases, and 20 bases lay between the germline ends. The DNA of the CDR3 is TGCGCCAGCAGCCAAGCAGGCGTGGGGGGAGTAGGAGGCTACACCTTC. It yields the protein CASSQAGVGGVGGYTF.

The rearrangement joins TRBV19 to TRBJ1-5; 8 bases line up with TRBD1. V lost 5 bases to trimming and J lost 6 bases; unmatched junction nucleotides: 6. The CDR3 has 14 residues. Germline V CDR1 and CDR2: LNHDA, SQIVND (reference sequence). The CDR3 DNA follows: TGTGCCAGTAGTGGGCAGGGGGCCGTTCAGCCCCAGCATTTT. Amino acid sequence: CASSGQGAVQPQHF.

This clone was observed a few times. This chain uses TRBV10-1 with TRBJ2-7; 10 bases map to TRBD1. V lost 5 bases and J lost 5; bases outside the gene matches: 12. The CDR3 consists of 16 residues. Germline lookup yields CDR1 WNHNN and CDR2 SYGVQD (reference sequence). The CDR3 nucleotides read TGCGCCAGCAGTTTGTTGCCCGGGACAGGGGTCCACGAGCAGTACTTC. It specifies CASSLLPGTGVHEQYF.

Only one count was recorded for this clone. The V and J genes are TRBV9 and TRBJ2-1; no clear D. V was shortened by 0 bases and J by 9 bases, with 7 bases between the two germline ends. CDR1 is SGDLS and CDR2 is YYNGEE in the germline V gene. This CDR3 is 12 amino acids long. CDR3 sequence: CASSVGLSEQFF. For the CDR3, the DNA is TGTGCCAGCAGCGTAGGGCTCTCTGAGCAGTTCTTC.